A single sample is the source of the 19 T cell receptor beta chains below, sequenced in a study of early T cells in non-severe SARS-CoV-2 infection. MiXCR, applied by TCRdb to the 5' RACE reads, yields one record per CDR3 protein. This table has some 96,000 distinct CDR3 sequences, approximately 10% appearing once. The sample consisted of whole blood, taken at baseline. The source of these receptors is an adult who was a healthcare worker with PCR-confirmed SARS-CoV-2 infection or an uninfected control (not recorded which).

This clonotype was seen more than once but under ten times. This chain links TRBV6-5 with TRBJ2-1; D might be TRBD1 or TRBD2, each matching 5 bases. From germline, CDR1 is MNHEY and CDR2 SVGAGI. The CDR3 contains 16 residues. Trimming stripped 6 bases from V and 4 bases from J, with 19 bases between. The CDR3 is CASSRTRGGRYNEQFF. CDR3 DNA sequence: TGTGCCAGCAGCCGCACTCGGGGCGGAAGATACAATGAGCAGTTCTTC.

This clonotype has more than one count but fewer than ten. The V call is TRBV5-1, the J call TRBJ2-1; 8 positions agree with TRBD1. This CDR3 contains 15 residues. Trimming cost V 3 bases and J 1 base; bases outside gene matches: 3. Germline assignment: CDR1 SGHRS and CDR2 YFSETQ. The CDR3 DNA reads as TGCGCCAGCAGCTCGGACAGGGCTTCCTACAATGAGCAGTTCTTC. Encoded protein: CASSSDRASYNEQFF.

This clonotype showed up many times. V usage is TRBV5-1 and J usage is TRBJ2-2; D may be TRBD1 or TRBD2 (6 bases each). The V gene lost 3 bases and the J gene lost 2 bases, with 14 bases spanning the gap. The CDR3 length is 16 residues. Looked up from germline, CDR1 is SGHRS and CDR2 is YFSETQ. This CDR3 is CASSYEGGTNTGELFF. CDR3 sequence (DNA): TGCGCCAGCAGCTACGAGGGGGGCACTAACACCGGGGAGCTGTTTTTT.

The chain employs TRBV6-2 or TRBV6-3 and TRBJ2-5; unclear D gene. V lost 4 bases and J lost 4, with 16 bases in between. This CDR3 region has 15 residues. Germline V gene sequence: CDR1 MNHEY, CDR2 SVGEGT. CDR3 in DNA: TGTGCCAGCAGTTCCCTTTTTGCCGTCGGAGAGACCCAGTACTTC. This translates into CASSSLFAVGETQYF.

This clonotype was seen a handful of times. V and J are TRBV27 and TRBJ2-6; D unresolved. Germline CDR1 reads MNHEY; CDR2 reads SMNVEV (reference sequence). The CDR3 sequence is 15 residues long. V lost 6 bases to trimming and J lost 0 bases, with 9 bases between them. The CDR3 DNA is TGTGCCAGCAGAACCCCCTCCTCTGGGGCCAACGTCCTGACTTTC. Its translation is CASRTPSSGANVLTF.

This clonotype was found a few times. V gene TRBV27 combines with J gene TRBJ2-7; tentatively, D is TRBD2 (6 bases). This CDR3 has 11 amino acids. V was pared by 8 bases and J by 4 bases, with 9 bases between. Germline V CDR1 and CDR2: MNHEY, SMNVEV (reference sequence). The CDR3, as DNA: TGTGCCAGCCGGGGAGGATACGAGCAGTACTTC. It specifies CASRGGYEQYF.

This clonotype was found many times. Germline and junction disagree at one end, which may indicate a read error. V is TRBV6-1 and J is TRBJ2-7; no clear D. The CDR3 is 11 amino acids. Germline V gene sequence: CDR1 MNHNS, CDR2 SASEGT. The CDR3 sequence: CASRSSYGQYF. The CDR3, as DNA: TGTGCCAGCAGAAGCTCATACGGGCAGTACTTC.

The chain couples TRBV4-2 to TRBJ2-1; no firm D call. The germline CDR1 and CDR2 sequences are LGHNA and YNFKEQ. Between the trimmed V and J ends, which lost 1 base and 8 bases, there was a span of 9 bases. This CDR3 is built from 13 residues. CDR3 coding DNA: TGTGCCAGCAGCCAAGGAGGCGCCCATGAGCAGTTCTTC. Translating it yields CASSQGGAHEQFF.

This chain connects TRBV20-1 to TRBJ2-7, with D tentatively TRBD1 (5 bases). The V gene's germline CDR1 is DFQATT and CDR2 SNEGSKA (reference sequence). V was pared by 6 bases and J by 6 bases, with 21 bases between. This CDR3 region has 14 residues. The DNA of the CDR3 is TGCAGTGCGATTGGGGCAGGTCCGTCTCGCGAGCAGTACTTC. Encoded protein: CSAIGAGPSREQYF.

This clonotype came up many times. This rearrangement joins TRBV10-2 to TRBJ2-5; D is ambiguous. Trimming pared 3 bases from V and 2 bases from J, leaving 7 bases between. Germline V CDR1 and CDR2: WSHSY, SAAADI. The CDR3 extends over 13 amino acids. CDR3 sequence: CASSDMPQETQYF. For the CDR3, the DNA is TGCGCCAGCAGTGATATGCCACAAGAGACCCAGTACTTC.

This clonotype was found a few times. The chain links TRBV20-1 to TRBJ1-1; tentative D call: TRBD1 (5 bases). The ends were cut back, 6 bases at V and 8 bases at J, with 19 bases in the middle. This CDR3 region has 13 residues. Germline loops: CDR1 DFQATT, CDR2 SNEGSKA (reference sequence). CDR3 coding DNA: TGCAGTGCCCGGGGGGGGTTTGGAAGCGAAGCTTTCTTT. It specifies CSARGGFGSEAFF.

The chain uses TRBV7-2 and TRBJ1-5; TRBD1 is a possible D gene (6 bases). Trimming shortened V by 5 bases and J by 6 bases, and 14 bases separated the two germline ends. The CDR3 has 14 amino acids. Germline V CDR1 and CDR2: SGHTA, FQGNSA. The CDR3 region has the DNA TGTGCCAGCAGCCGCTCAGGGGAAAGTCAGCCCCAGCATTTT. This gives the protein CASSRSGESQPQHF.

In its sample, this clonotype was seen a few times. The V call is TRBV7-2, the J call TRBJ2-6, with TRBD2 identical over 12 bases. The CDR3 is 18 amino acids. The V gene end was trimmed by 3 bases and the J gene end by 0 bases; junction bases not matched to a gene: 3. Germline CDR1 and CDR2: SGHTA and FQGNSA. The CDR3: CASSLTSGRSSGANVLTF. CDR3 in DNA: TGTGCCAGCAGCTTGACTAGCGGGAGAAGCTCTGGGGCCAACGTCCTGACTTTC.

The chain links TRBV6-5 to TRBJ2-1; 15 bases agree with TRBD2. Trimming took 5 bases from V and 4 from J; bases not matched to a gene: 3. The CDR3 has 16 amino acids. The germline CDR1 and CDR2 sequences are MNHEY and SVGAGI. The CDR3 bases are TGTGCCAGCAGTCCCGGGACTAGCGGGGGGTACAATGAGCAGTTCTTC. It yields the protein CASSPGTSGGYNEQFF.

The chain joins TRBV7-2 to TRBJ2-1; TRBD2 matches at 9 bases. CDR1 is SGHTA, CDR2 FQGNSA, per germline. CDR3 length equals 17 residues. V lost 5 bases, J lost 2 bases, and 10 bases stayed unmatched. CDR3 sequence (DNA): TGTGCCAGCAGCCTCGCCCCGGGCGGGAGGGCCTACAATGAGCAGTTCTTC. Its translation is CASSLAPGGRAYNEQFF. The complete variable domain, with remaining parts taken from reference TRBV7-2 and TRBJ2-1, reads GAGVSQSPSNKVTEKGKDVELRCDPISGHTALYWYRQSLGQGLEFLIYFQGNSAPDKSGLPSDRFSAERTGGSVSTLTIQRTQQEDSAVYLCASSLAPGGRAYNEQFFGPGTRLTVL.

This clonotype has just a few counts. The rearrangement links TRBV7-8 to TRBJ2-1; unclear D gene. Trimming pared 2 bases from V and 3 bases from J, leaving 2 bases between. CDR3 length: 12 residues. Germline V CDR1 and CDR2: SGHVS, FQNEAQ. CDR3 protein: CASSLRYNEQFF. CDR3 bases: TGTGCCAGCAGCTTACGCTACAATGAGCAGTTCTTC.

The CDR3 spells CASSSGKNTEAFF. CDR3 coding DNA: TGCGCCAGCAGCTCGGGAAAAAACACTGAAGCTTTCTTT. The chain uses TRBV5-1 and TRBJ1-1; D ambiguous. Germline CDR1 is SGHRS and CDR2 is YFSETQ. V gave up 3 bases and J gave up 2 bases, with 8 bases separating them. The CDR3 is made up of 13 amino acids.

The chain joins TRBV11-2 to TRBJ1-4, with a tentative D call TRBD1 (5 bases). V shed 5 bases and J shed 5 bases, with 12 bases lying between them. The CDR3 loop spans 14 amino acids. Germline-derived CDR1 and CDR2 are SGHAT and FQNNGV. CDR3 in amino acids: CASSAGTMNEKLFF. CDR3 coding DNA: TGTGCCAGCAGCGCCGGGACCATGAATGAAAAACTGTTTTTT.

This clonotype has a handful of counts. CDR3 in amino acids: CASSLNAEVYYNEQFF. CDR3 DNA sequence: TGCGCCAGCAGCTTGAACGCGGAGGTTTACTACAATGAGCAGTTCTTC. This chain joins TRBV5-1 and TRBJ2-1; TRBD2 is a possible D gene (5 bases). Trimming left V 1 base short and J 3 bases short, with 14 bases between. Germline V CDR1 and CDR2: SGHRS, YFSETQ. The CDR3 sequence is 16 residues long.